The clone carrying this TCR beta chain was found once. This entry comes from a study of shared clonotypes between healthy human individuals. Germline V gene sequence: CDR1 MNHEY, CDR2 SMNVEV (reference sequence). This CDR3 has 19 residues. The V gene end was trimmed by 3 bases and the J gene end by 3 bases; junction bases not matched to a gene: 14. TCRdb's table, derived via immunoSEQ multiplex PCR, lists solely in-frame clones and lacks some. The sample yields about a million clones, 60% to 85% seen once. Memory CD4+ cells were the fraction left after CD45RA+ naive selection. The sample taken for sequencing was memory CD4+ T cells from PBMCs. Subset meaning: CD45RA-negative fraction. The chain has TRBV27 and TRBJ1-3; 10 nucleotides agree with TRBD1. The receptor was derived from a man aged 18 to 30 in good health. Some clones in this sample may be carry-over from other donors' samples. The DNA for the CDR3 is TGTGCCAGCAGTTTCCTAACGCCGGGACAGGGGATAGGTGGAAACACCATATATTTT. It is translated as CASSFLTPGQGIGGNTIYF.